The entry below describes one TCR beta chain. What it binds is unknown. PCR involved 60 Vbeta and 13 Jbeta primers. Profiling relied on immunoSEQ multiplex PCR, and the TCRdb table lists in-frame clones only, not all of them. The sample records 150,000 to 200,000 clones, around 80% being singletons. This specimen comes from a study of cytomegalovirus exposure and HLA in healthy donors. Study-wide results and caveats: Sequencing had likely introduced a cluster of highly shared sequence variants as an artifact.

The ends were cut back, 0 bases at V and 0 bases at J, with 15 bases in the middle. The CDR3 loop spans 17 amino acids. The germline V gene has CDR1 MGHDK and CDR2 SYGVNS. The chain carries TRBV25-1 and TRBJ2-7, with D maybe TRBD2 (6 bases). This clonotype originated in a woman aged 40 to 50 in good health and CMV-seronegative. Sequenced sample: PBMCs. The CDR3 reads CASSEYKAGLASYEQYF. The CDR3 DNA reads TGTGCCAGCAGTGAATATAAAGCGGGCCTCGCCTCCTACGAGCAGTACTTC.